These 23 T cell receptor beta chains came from one sample sequenced in a study of cytomegalovirus exposure and HLA in healthy donors. Primers: 60 Vbeta forward and 13 Jbeta reverse. Assay used: immunoSEQ multiplex PCR; TCRdb lists only in-frame clones, some missing. This sample has around 130,000 clones, with roughly 69% found just once. The sequenced sample consisted of PBMCs. The receptor source for this set is a human donor in good health.

The V call is TRBV5-1, the J call TRBJ2-1; 14 bases are a match to TRBD2. The germline CDR1 and CDR2 sequences are SGHRS and YFSETQ. CDR3 length: 14 residues. J lost 12 bases, V lost 7 bases, and 9 bases had no gene match. The CDR3, as DNA: TGCGCCAGCGGAGGGACTAGCGGGGGACCGGGGCAGTTCTTC. This gives the protein CASGGTSGGPGQFF.

The rearrangement joins TRBV5-1 to TRBJ2-7, with a tentative D call TRBD1 (5 bases). Per the germline V gene, CDR1 is SGHRS and CDR2 is YFSETQ. V shed 0 bases and J shed 2 bases, with 12 bases lying between them. The CDR3 runs to 15 residues. Written as DNA, the CDR3 is TGCGCCAGCAGCTTGGGAAGAGGCAGGGCCTACGAGCAGTACTTC. Its translation is CASSLGRGRAYEQYF.

The CDR3 sequence: CASSLERTGYNEQFF. The CDR3 DNA reads TGTGCCAGCAGCTTAGAGAGGACAGGGTACAATGAGCAGTTCTTC. The chain links TRBV7-2 to TRBJ2-1; 8 nucleotides align to TRBD1. Germline V gene data show CDR1 as SGHTA and CDR2 as FQGNSA. V was clipped by 1 base and J by 4 bases; unmatched bases: 3. The CDR3 loop spans 15 amino acids.

The rearrangement uses TRBV5-1 and TRBJ1-5; D gene uncertain. The germline V gene encodes CDR1 SGHRS and CDR2 YFSETQ. Deletions cut 2 bases from V and 4 bases from J, with 7 bases between. This CDR3 contains 13 residues. The CDR3 here is CASSFSVNQPQHF. CDR3 in DNA: TGCGCCAGCAGCTTCTCCGTTAATCAGCCCCAGCATTTT.

The gene calls are TRBV6-5 and TRBJ2-7; 7 bases are shared with TRBD2. Germline-derived CDR1 and CDR2 are MNHEY and SVGAGI. The CDR3 covers 16 residues. The junction had 8 bases not matched to a gene; V was cut back by 1 base and J by 2 bases. CDR3 nucleotide sequence: TGTGCCAGCAGTTACTTTCGGCTAGCGGAAACCTACGAGCAGTACTTC. Amino acid sequence: CASSYFRLAETYEQYF.

The V gene is TRBV7-9, the J gene TRBJ2-1; 12 nucleotides line up with TRBD2. The V gene's germline CDR1 is SEHNR and CDR2 FQNEAQ (reference sequence). Trimming cost V 1 base and J 5 bases; bases outside gene matches: 0. CDR3 length: 15 residues. The CDR3 is CASSLGLAGDNEQFF. CDR3 nucleotides: TGTGCCAGCAGCTTAGGACTAGCGGGAGACAATGAGCAGTTCTTC. Using reference TRBV7-9 and TRBJ2-1 for the parts outside the CDR3, the full variable domain is DTGVSQNPRHKITKRGQNVTFRCDPISEHNRLYWYRQTLGQGPEFLTYFQNEAQLEKSRLLSDRFSAERPKGSFSTLEIQRTEQGDSAMYLCASSLGLAGDNEQFFGPGTRLTVL.

The rearrangement links TRBV28 to TRBJ1-5, with TRBD1 identical over 7 bases. V shed 6 bases, J shed 3 bases, and the junction held 5 bases outside the gene matches. Germline CDR1 and CDR2: MDHEN and SYDVKM. This CDR3 region has 14 residues. The CDR3 is CASRADRDNQPQHF. The CDR3 nucleotides are TGTGCCAGCAGAGCTGACAGGGACAATCAGCCCCAGCATTTT.

The J gene is TRBJ1-3, the V gene TRBV5-8; D is possibly TRBD1 (5 bases). CDR3 length: 14 amino acids. The ends were cut back, 2 bases at V and 6 bases at J, with 12 bases in the middle. The germline V gene has CDR1 SGHTS and CDR2 YDEGEE. The CDR3 reads CASSFTRVLNTIYF. In nucleotides, the CDR3 is TGTGCCAGCAGCTTCACCAGGGTTTTAAACACCATATATTTT.

The chain carries TRBV6-1 and TRBJ1-2; a possible D gene is TRBD1 (5 bases). With 0 bases removed from V and 6 bases from J, the gap between germline ends came to 8 bases. Germline V lookup: CDR1 MNHNS, CDR2 SASEGT. The CDR3 contains 13 residues. The CDR3 DNA follows: TGTGCCAGCAGTGAAGCGGGGGGGAATGGCTACACCTTC. Its translation is CASSEAGGNGYTF.

The table lists this clone with a few counts. V usage is TRBV7-9 and J usage is TRBJ1-2; 8 positions match TRBD1. The junction had 8 bases not matched to a gene; V was cut back by 4 bases and J by 4 bases. Germline V gives CDR1 SEHNR, CDR2 FQNEAQ (reference sequence). The CDR3 covers 15 residues. The CDR3 reads CASSSTRQGIYGYTF. CDR3 in DNA: TGTGCCAGCAGCTCCACCCGACAGGGGATCTATGGCTACACCTTC.

This rearrangement joins TRBV11-2 to TRBJ2-1; maybe TRBD1 (6 bases). In germline, CDR1 is SGHAT, CDR2 FQNNGV. This CDR3 has 16 amino acids. V was clipped by 1 base and J by 0 bases, with 10 bases between them. The CDR3 DNA reads as TGTGCCAGCAGCTTAGCTGGGACAAGCTCCTACAATGAGCAGTTCTTC. Translating it yields CASSLAGTSSYNEQFF.

This clone appeared once. This chain uses TRBV7-8 with TRBJ2-5; possible D gene TRBD2, 5 bases. Germline values: CDR1 SGHVS, CDR2 FQNEAQ. The CDR3 extends over 16 amino acids. Trimming took off 5 bases at V and 4 bases at J, with 20 bases between the two ends. In DNA, the CDR3 is TGTGCCAGCAGCGATCTCCGGGCCCCGGGGATAGAGACCCAGTACTTC. This codes for CASSDLRAPGIETQYF.

The genes are TRBV18 and TRBJ2-3; D might be TRBD1 (5 bases). CDR3 length equals 13 residues. Trimming stripped 6 bases from V and 2 bases from J, with 9 bases between. Germline loops: CDR1 KGHSH, CDR2 LQKENI. Written as DNA, the CDR3 is TGTGCCAGCTCTGGACAAGTCACAGATACGCAGTATTTT. It encodes CASSGQVTDTQYF. Drawing the rest from reference TRBV18 and TRBJ2-3, the complete variable domain is NAGVMQNPRHLVRRRGQEARLRCSPMKGHSHVYWYRQLPEEGLKFMVYLQKENIIDESGMPKERFSAEFPKEGPSILRIQQVVRGDSAAYFCASSGQVTDTQYFGPGTRLTVL.

The J gene is TRBJ1-2, the V gene TRBV2; possibly TRBD1 for D (5 bases). The germline V gene encodes CDR1 SNHLY and CDR2 FYNNEI. Trimming cost V 10 bases and J 3 bases, with 15 bases left between them. There are 13 residues in the CDR3. Here the CDR3 DNA reads TGTGCCACCCGACCATGGGGCCACTATGGCTACACCTTC. Amino acid sequence: CATRPWGHYGYTF.

The genes are TRBV30 and TRBJ2-3; D possibly corresponds to TRBD2 (6 bases). Per the germline V gene, CDR1 is GTSNPN and CDR2 is SVGIG (reference sequence). V was clipped by 3 bases and J by 5 bases, with 18 bases between them. CDR3 length: 15 amino acids. CDR3 nucleotide sequence: TGTGCCTGGAGCGCCGTGAGGAGGGCCGTAGATACGCAGTATTTT. Translated: CAWSAVRRAVDTQYF. The whole variable domain, filled in from reference TRBV30 and TRBJ2-3, reads SQTIHQWPATLVQPVGSPLSLECTVEGTSNPNLYWYRQAAGRGLQLLFYSVGIGQISSEVPQNLSASRPQDRQFILSSKKLLLSDSGFYLCAWSAVRRAVDTQYFGPGTRLTVL.

The rearrangement uses TRBV28 and TRBJ2-5; the D gene is possibly TRBD2 (7 bases). From germline, CDR1 is MDHEN and CDR2 SYDVKM. CDR3 length: 16 amino acids. V was cut by 4 bases and J by 0 bases, with 15 bases left in between. The CDR3 DNA follows: TGTGCCAGCAGTTCAGGGGAGGGATGGGACCAAGAGACCCAGTACTTC. Protein sequence: CASSSGEGWDQETQYF. Complete variable domain (other parts from reference TRBV28 and TRBJ2-5): DVKVTQSSRYLVKRTGEKVFLECVQDMDHENMFWYRQDPGLGLRLIYFSYDVKMKEKGDIPEGYSVSREKKERFSLILESASTNQTSMYLCASSSGEGWDQETQYFGPGTRLLVL.

The genes are TRBV5-1 and TRBJ2-1; 11 bases map to TRBD2. The CDR3 length is 14 residues. Per the germline V gene, CDR1 is SGHRS and CDR2 is YFSETQ. Trimming at V came to 2 bases and at J to 6 bases, leaving 1 base not matched to a gene. The CDR3, as DNA: TGCGCCAGCAGCTTAGGACTAGCGGGCAATGAGCAGTTCTTC. It translates to CASSLGLAGNEQFF. Combining the CDR3 with reference TRBV5-1 and TRBJ2-1 gives the whole variable domain KAGVTQTPRYLIKTRGQQVTLSCSPISGHRSVSWYQQTPGQGLQFLFEYFSETQRNKGNFPGRFSGRQFSNSRSEMNVSTLELGDSALYLCASSLGLAGNEQFFGPGTRLTVL.

This clone was detected only once. This sequence joins TRBV4-2 and TRBJ2-2, with TRBD1 matching over 8 bases. The junction had 14 bases not matched to a gene; V was cut back by 2 bases and J by 3 bases. The CDR3 is 19 amino acids. Germline CDR1 reads LGHNA; CDR2 reads YNFKEQ. The DNA for the CDR3 is TGTGCCAGCAGCCAAACTATCCGCCCGGGACAGGCTTACACCGGGGAGCTGTTTTTT. Amino acid sequence: CASSQTIRPGQAYTGELFF.

The chain is built from TRBV27 and TRBJ1-4; 7 positions match TRBD1. The CDR3 runs to 16 residues. Trimming removed 8 bases from V and 5 bases from J; junction bases left unmatched: 14. Germline loops: CDR1 MNHEY, CDR2 SMNVEV (reference sequence). The CDR3 DNA reads as TGTGCCAGCGGCCCTCATTCCGGGACAGAAAATGAAAAACTGTTTTTT. This translates into CASGPHSGTENEKLFF.

The V and J genes are TRBV7-2 and TRBJ1-2, with D perhaps TRBD1 (6 bases). The CDR3 extends over 14 amino acids. V lost 6 bases to trimming and J lost 1 base, with 12 bases between them. Per germline, CDR1 SGHTA and CDR2 FQGNSA. The CDR3: CASRKPGDNYGYTF. The CDR3 DNA follows: TGTGCCAGCAGGAAACCAGGGGATAACTATGGCTACACCTTC.

The genes are TRBV28 and TRBJ2-7; D perhaps matches TRBD2 (6 bases). V dropped 9 bases and J dropped 0 bases, with 9 bases sitting between them. This CDR3 has 12 residues. CDR1 and CDR2 (germline): MDHEN, SYDVKM. This chain's CDR3 is CASWDFSYEQYF. The CDR3 DNA follows: TGTGCCAGTTGGGACTTCTCCTACGAGCAGTACTTC.

The chain joins TRBV7-3 to TRBJ2-1, with 7 bases matching TRBD1. CDR1 is SGHTA and CDR2 is FQGTGA in the germline V gene. The CDR3 has 15 amino acids. The trim removed 5 bases at V and 0 bases at J, leaving 4 bases unmatched. Here the CDR3 DNA reads TGTGCCAGCAGCAACACAGGGGACTCCTACAATGAGCAGTTCTTC. Translation: CASSNTGDSYNEQFF.

J is TRBJ2-1 and V is TRBV27; tentative D call: TRBD2 (5 bases). Germline assignment: CDR1 MNHEY and CDR2 SMNVEV (reference sequence). The CDR3 has 14 residues. V shed 3 bases and J shed 10 bases, with 16 bases lying between them. CDR3 nucleotide sequence: TGTGCCAGCAGTTTTGAGCATGGGAGCAGGGAGCAGTTCTTC. Encoded protein: CASSFEHGSREQFF.